This T cell receptor beta chain derives from a study of blood T cell repertoires in COVID-19. Repertoires were generated with immunoSEQ multiplex PCR, while TCRdb's copy carries only in-frame clones and drops some. The sample consists of around 140,000 clones, roughly 79% of them appearing once. Per the germline V gene, CDR1 is MNHEY and CDR2 is SVGAGI. The CDR3 runs 15 residues. Trimming removed 5 bases at V and 0 bases at J, with 10 bases between. This TCR derives from a woman aged 60-75 years with active or convalescent COVID-19. The chain has TRBV6-5 and TRBJ2-2; tentatively, D is TRBD1 (6 bases). The material sequenced was peripheral blood. The CDR3 here is CASSRQGPNTGELFF. The CDR3 DNA sequence: TGTGCCAGCAGTCGGCAGGGGCCGAACACCGGGGAGCTGTTTTTT.